One and the same sample provided the 8 T cell receptor beta chains below, sequenced in a study of T cell changes during pregnancy in multiple sclerosis (dated by TCRdb to about 2019). Libraries were made using the immunoSEQ multiplex PCR assay. Sourced from immuneACCESS, this table was stored by TCRdb with only in-frame sequences that have V and J called. A share of the clones is absent; for the studies checked, an unresolved V gene accounts for under half, and the remainder has no known explanation. Present in this sample are about 100,000 clones, just over 90% of which were seen just once. The top ten hold around 0.78% of the sample. The source was peripheral blood, collected in the second trimester of pregnancy. The receptors shown here come from a female donor in good health, enrolled as a control in a pregnancy study.

The genes are TRBV7-6 and TRBJ2-2, with TRBD1 matching 8 bases. Germline CDR1 and CDR2: SGHVS and FNYEAQ. The J segment lost 4 bases and the V segment lost 7 bases, leaving 5 bases of the junction unmatched. This CDR3 has 14 residues. DNA of the CDR3: TGTGCCAGCATCAGGACAGGGCCCACCGGGGAGCTGTTTTTT. Protein: CASIRTGPTGELFF. Combining the CDR3 with reference TRBV7-6 and TRBJ2-2 gives the whole variable domain GAGVSQSPRYKVTKRGQDVALRCDPISGHVSLYWYRQALGQGPEFLTYFNYEAQQDKSGLPNDRFSAERPEGSISTLTIQRTEQRDSAMYRCASIRTGPTGELFFGEGSRLTVL.

J is TRBJ2-7 and V is TRBV18; D ambiguous. The germline V gene encodes CDR1 KGHSH and CDR2 LQKENI. Trimming cost V 3 bases and J 4 bases, with 19 bases left between them. The CDR3 is 16 amino acids. CDR3 protein: CASSPAGTYINYEQYF. The DNA of the CDR3 is TGTGCCAGCTCACCGGCAGGCACCTACATTAATTACGAGCAGTACTTC.

The chain carries TRBV11-2 and TRBJ2-1; 10 bases align to TRBD2. This CDR3 is 15 amino acids long. CDR1 and CDR2 from the germline V gene are SGHAT and FQNNGV. Losses at the gene ends were 2 bases for V and 4 bases for J; bases not matched to a gene: 2. This chain's CDR3 is CASSLRTSGYNEQFF. The CDR3, as DNA: TGTGCCAGCAGCTTAAGGACTAGCGGATACAATGAGCAGTTCTTC.

This clone was picked up a small number of times. In the same sample, other DNA sequences code for this CDR3. The chain links TRBV5-1 to TRBJ1-1; TRBD1 aligns across 8 bases. This CDR3 contains 14 residues. Trimming at V came to 3 bases and at J to 4 bases, leaving 5 bases not matched to a gene. Germline CDR1 and CDR2: SGHRS and YFSETQ. CDR3: CASSSQGAATEAFF. CDR3 sequence (DNA): TGCGCCAGCAGCTCCCAGGGGGCCGCCACTGAAGCTTTCTTT. Full variable domain (rest looked up from reference TRBV5-1 and TRBJ1-1): KAGVTQTPRYLIKTRGQQVTLSCSPISGHRSVSWYQQTPGQGLQFLFEYFSETQRNKGNFPGRFSGRQFSNSRSEMNVSTLELGDSALYLCASSSQGAATEAFFGQGTRLTVV.

The chain links TRBV7-8 to TRBJ1-1, with D unresolved. V was trimmed by 4 bases and J by 0 bases, leaving 12 bases between them. Germline V gene lookup returns CDR1 SGHVS and CDR2 FQNEAQ. The CDR3 is 15 residues long. DNA of the CDR3: TGTGCCAGCAGCTGGGCTTTCGGCGTGAACACTGAAGCTTTCTTT. Translating it yields CASSWAFGVNTEAFF.

V gene TRBV4-3 combines with J gene TRBJ2-1; 9 bases are a match to TRBD2. Per the germline V gene, CDR1 is LGHNA and CDR2 is YSLEER. Trimming removed 4 bases from V and 8 bases from J; junction bases left unmatched: 6. The length of the CDR3 is 14 residues. The CDR3 coding sequence is TGCGCCAGCAGCCCGACCTGGACTAGCGATGAGCAGTTCTTC. Translation: CASSPTWTSDEQFF.

The chain uses TRBV6-1 and TRBJ1-2, with no clear D. V was shortened by 4 bases and J by 1 base, with 7 bases between the two germline ends. The CDR3 totals 13 residues. In germline, CDR1 is MNHNS, CDR2 SASEGT. The CDR3 protein is CASSGSVNYGYTF. CDR3 in DNA: TGTGCCAGCAGTGGCTCGGTTAACTATGGCTACACCTTC.

The chain couples TRBV19 to TRBJ2-1, with D perhaps TRBD2 (6 bases). The V end was cut by 4 bases, the J end by 7 bases, with 20 bases between. This CDR3 spans 16 amino acids. Germline CDR1 LNHDA, CDR2 SQIVND (reference sequence). CDR3 DNA: TGTGCCAGTAGTACCATCCCGGGACTTAGATATAATGAGCAGTTCTTC. Translating gives CASSTIPGLRYNEQFF.